This T cell receptor beta chain was sequenced for a study of high-grade serous ovarian cancer treatment subgroups. General study results and limits: CDR1 and CDR2 were left unanalyzed; analyses focused on CDR3. Higher neoantigen levels went with greater TCR clonal relatedness.

In germline, CDR1 is LNHDA, CDR2 SQIVND (reference sequence). There are 12 residues in the CDR3. Losses at the gene ends were 6 bases for V and 6 bases for J; bases not matched to a gene: 4. In regard to this clone: What it recognizes is unknown.

Tumor tissue was taken before any definitive surgery or chemotherapy was given. TCRdb's table, derived via immunoSEQ multiplex PCR, lists solely in-frame clones and lacks some. The sample includes about 11,000 clones, around 83% seen only once; the top ten take around 7%. The genes are TRBV19 and TRBJ2-7; 8 bases agree with TRBD1. The material sequenced was tumor tissue. This TCR was sampled from a human donor with high-grade serous ovarian cancer. CDR3 nucleotides: TGTGCCAGTAGCCGGACAGGGCGCGAGCAGTACTTC. Its protein is CASSRTGREQYF.